This T cell receptor beta chain emerged from a study of monozygotic twins with inflammatory bowel disease. Study conclusions and caveats: IBD patients shared fewer clonotypes with other individuals than healthy twins, especially patients with disease activity signs. No distinction between different T cell subtypes was possible.

Each UMI harboured a 6-nucleotide sample barcode and was appended via template switching. TCRdb re-called the 5' RACE reads, yielding one record per CDR3 amino acid sequence without DNA. This repertoire comprises approximately 160,000 distinct CDR3 sequences; its ten largest clones make up about 7.4%. Details on this clonotype: Antigen unknown.

The CDR3 covers 15 residues. Germline loops: CDR1 DFQATT, CDR2 SNEGSKA (reference sequence). This TCR derives from a human donor with ulcerative colitis or Crohn's disease, or a healthy co-twin of an affected twin (not recorded which). The chain has TRBV20-1 and TRBJ2-5; TCRdb's D gene call, TRBD2, goes unchecked for lack of DNA. Sequenced material: blood. The CDR3 is CSARDPRLAEETQYF.